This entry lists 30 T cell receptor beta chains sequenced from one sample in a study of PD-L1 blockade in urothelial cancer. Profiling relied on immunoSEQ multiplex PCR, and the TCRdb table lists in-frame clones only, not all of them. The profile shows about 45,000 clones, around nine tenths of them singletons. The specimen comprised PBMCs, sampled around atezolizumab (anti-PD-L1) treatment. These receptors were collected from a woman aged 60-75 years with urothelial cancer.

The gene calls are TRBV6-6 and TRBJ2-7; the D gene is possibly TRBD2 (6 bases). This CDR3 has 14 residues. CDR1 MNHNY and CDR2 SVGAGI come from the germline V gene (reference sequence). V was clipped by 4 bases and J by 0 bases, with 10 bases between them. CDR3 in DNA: TGTGCCAGCAGTTCTCCGGGACTCTCCTACGAGCAGTACTTC. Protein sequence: CASSSPGLSYEQYF.

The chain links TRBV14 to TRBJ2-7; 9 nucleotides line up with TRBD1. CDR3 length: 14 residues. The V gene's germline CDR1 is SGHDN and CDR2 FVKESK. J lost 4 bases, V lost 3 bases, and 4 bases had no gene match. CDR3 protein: CASSHGTGWYEQYF. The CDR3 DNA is TGTGCCAGCAGCCACGGGACAGGGTGGTACGAGCAGTACTTC.

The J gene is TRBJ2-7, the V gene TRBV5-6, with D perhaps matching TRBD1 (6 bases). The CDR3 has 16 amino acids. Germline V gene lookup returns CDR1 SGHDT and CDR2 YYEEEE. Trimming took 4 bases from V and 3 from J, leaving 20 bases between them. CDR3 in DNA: TGTGCCAGCAGCCAAGGACAGCCAGCCTCACTCTACGAGCAGTACTTC. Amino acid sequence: CASSQGQPASLYEQYF.

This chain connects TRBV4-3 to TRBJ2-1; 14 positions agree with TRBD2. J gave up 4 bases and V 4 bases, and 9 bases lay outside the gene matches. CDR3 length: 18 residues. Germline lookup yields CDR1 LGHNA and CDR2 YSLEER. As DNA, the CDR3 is TGCGCCAGCAGCCTAGGGACTAGCGGGGGCCCTAGGTACAATGAGCAGTTCTTC. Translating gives CASSLGTSGGPRYNEQFF.

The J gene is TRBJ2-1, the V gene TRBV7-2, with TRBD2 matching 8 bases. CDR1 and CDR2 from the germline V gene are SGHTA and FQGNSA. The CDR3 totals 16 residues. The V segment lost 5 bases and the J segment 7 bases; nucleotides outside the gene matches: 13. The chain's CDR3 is CASSPMRSSGSNEQFF. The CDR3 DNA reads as TGTGCCAGCAGCCCCATGAGGTCAAGCGGGAGTAATGAGCAGTTCTTC.

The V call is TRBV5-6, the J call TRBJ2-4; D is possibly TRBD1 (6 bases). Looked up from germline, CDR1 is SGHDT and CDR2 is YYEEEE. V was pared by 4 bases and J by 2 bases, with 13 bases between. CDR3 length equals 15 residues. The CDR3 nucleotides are TGTGCCAGCAGCCCAGGGGTGATGCCCAAAAACATTCAGTACTTC. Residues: CASSPGVMPKNIQYF.

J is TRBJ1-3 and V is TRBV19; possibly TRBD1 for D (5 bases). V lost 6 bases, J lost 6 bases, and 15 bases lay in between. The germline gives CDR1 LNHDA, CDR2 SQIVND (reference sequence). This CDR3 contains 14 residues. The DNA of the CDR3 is TGTGCCAGTAGAAGGTGGCAGGGTGAAAACACCATATATTTT. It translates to CASRRWQGENTIYF.

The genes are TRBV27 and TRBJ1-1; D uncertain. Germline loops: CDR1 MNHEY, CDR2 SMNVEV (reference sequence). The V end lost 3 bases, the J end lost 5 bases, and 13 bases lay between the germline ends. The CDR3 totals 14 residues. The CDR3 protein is CASSFEDKRTEAFF. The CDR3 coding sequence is TGTGCCAGCAGTTTCGAAGATAAGCGGACTGAAGCTTTCTTT.

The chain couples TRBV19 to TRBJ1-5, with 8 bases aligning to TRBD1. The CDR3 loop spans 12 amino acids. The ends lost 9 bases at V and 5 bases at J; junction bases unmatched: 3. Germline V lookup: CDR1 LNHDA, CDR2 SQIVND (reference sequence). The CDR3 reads CARTGGDQPQHF. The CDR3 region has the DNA TGTGCCAGAACAGGGGGGGATCAGCCCCAGCATTTT.

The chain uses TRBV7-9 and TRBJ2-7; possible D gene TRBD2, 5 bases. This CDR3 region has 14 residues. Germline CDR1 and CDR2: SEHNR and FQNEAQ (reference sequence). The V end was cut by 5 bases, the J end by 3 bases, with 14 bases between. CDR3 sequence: CASSPSSPSYEQYF. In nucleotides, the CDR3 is TGTGCCAGCAGCCCTAGCTCCCCCAGCTACGAGCAGTACTTC.

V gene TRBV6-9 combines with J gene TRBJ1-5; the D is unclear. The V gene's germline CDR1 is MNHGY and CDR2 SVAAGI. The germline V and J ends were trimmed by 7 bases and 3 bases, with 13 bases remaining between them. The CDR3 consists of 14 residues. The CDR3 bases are TGTGCCAGCATGTGGTTGAGGCTCAATCAGCCCCAGCATTTT. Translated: CASMWLRLNQPQHF.

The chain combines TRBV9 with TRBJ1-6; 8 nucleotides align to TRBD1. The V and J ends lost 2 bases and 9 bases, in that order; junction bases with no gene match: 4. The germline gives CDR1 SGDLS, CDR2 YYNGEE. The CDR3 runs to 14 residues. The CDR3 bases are TGTGCCAGCAGCGTGACAGGGGCGGTTTCACCCCTCCACTTT. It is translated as CASSVTGAVSPLHF.

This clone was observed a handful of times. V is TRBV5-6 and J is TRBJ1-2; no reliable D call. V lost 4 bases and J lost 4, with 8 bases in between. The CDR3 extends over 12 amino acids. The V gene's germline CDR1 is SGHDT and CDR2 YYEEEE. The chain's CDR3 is CASSPRGYGYTF. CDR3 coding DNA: TGTGCCAGCAGCCCCCGGGGCTATGGCTACACCTTC.

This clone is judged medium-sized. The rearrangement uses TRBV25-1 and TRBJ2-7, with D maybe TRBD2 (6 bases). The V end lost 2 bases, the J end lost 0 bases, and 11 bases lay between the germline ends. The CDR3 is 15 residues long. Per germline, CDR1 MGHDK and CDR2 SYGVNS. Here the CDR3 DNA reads TGTGCCAGCAGTGAAAGGACGGGGGTCTCCTACGAGCAGTACTTC. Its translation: CASSERTGVSYEQYF.

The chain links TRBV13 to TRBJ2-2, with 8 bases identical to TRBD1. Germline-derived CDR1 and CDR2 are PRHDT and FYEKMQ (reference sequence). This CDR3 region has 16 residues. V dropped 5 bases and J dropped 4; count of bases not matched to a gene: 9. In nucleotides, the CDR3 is TGTGCCAGCAGCCCAGGGGGCAGGGGTGGCACCGGGGAGCTGTTTTTT. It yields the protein CASSPGGRGGTGELFF.

The CDR3 DNA is TGTGCCAGCAGCTCGGACAGGGGGGCGGCATCGGACGAGCAGTACTTC. The encoded protein is CASSSDRGAASDEQYF. This sequence joins TRBV7-2 and TRBJ2-7; 10 bases fit TRBD1. Unmatched junction bases numbered 11, after V lost 4 bases and J lost 5 bases. The CDR3 runs to 16 residues. The germline V gene encodes CDR1 SGHTA and CDR2 FQGNSA.

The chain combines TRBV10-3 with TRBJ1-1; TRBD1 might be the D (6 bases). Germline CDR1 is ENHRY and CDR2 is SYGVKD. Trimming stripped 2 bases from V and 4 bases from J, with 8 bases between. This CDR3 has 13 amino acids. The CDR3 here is CAISETGFTEAFF. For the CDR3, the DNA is TGTGCCATCAGTGAGACAGGGTTCACTGAAGCTTTCTTT.

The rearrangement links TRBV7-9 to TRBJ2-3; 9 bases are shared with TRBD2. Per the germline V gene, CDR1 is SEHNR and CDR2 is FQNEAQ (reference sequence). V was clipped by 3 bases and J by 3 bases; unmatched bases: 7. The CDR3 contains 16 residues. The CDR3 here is CASSFQRGESTDTQYF. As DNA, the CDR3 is TGTGCCAGCAGCTTCCAGCGGGGGGAGAGTACAGATACGCAGTATTTT.

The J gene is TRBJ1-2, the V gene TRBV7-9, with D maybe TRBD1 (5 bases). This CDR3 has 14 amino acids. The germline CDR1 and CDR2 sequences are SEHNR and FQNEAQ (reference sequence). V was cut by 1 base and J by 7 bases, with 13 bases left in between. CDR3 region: CASSLVQGLGGYTF. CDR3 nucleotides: TGTGCCAGCAGCTTAGTCCAGGGTTTAGGTGGCTACACCTTC. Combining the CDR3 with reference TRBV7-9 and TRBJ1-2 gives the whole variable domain DTGVSQNPRHKITKRGQNVTFRCDPISEHNRLYWYRQTLGQGPEFLTYFQNEAQLEKSRLLSDRFSAERPKGSFSTLEIQRTEQGDSAMYLCASSLVQGLGGYTFGSGTRLTVV.

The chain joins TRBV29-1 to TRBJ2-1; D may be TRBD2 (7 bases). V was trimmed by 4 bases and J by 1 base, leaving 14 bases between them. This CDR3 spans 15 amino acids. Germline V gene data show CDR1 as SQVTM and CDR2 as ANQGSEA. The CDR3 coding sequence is TGCAGCGTTGCCCAAGCGGGACATTCCTACAATGAGCAGTTCTTC. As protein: CSVAQAGHSYNEQFF.

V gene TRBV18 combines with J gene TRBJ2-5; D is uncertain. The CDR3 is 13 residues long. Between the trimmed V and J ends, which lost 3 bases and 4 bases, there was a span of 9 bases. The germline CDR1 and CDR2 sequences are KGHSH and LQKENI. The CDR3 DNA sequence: TGTGCCAGCTCACCGTCACGTAGAGAGACCCAGTACTTC. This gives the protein CASSPSRRETQYF. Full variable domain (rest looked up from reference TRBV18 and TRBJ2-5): NAGVMQNPRHLVRRRGQEARLRCSPMKGHSHVYWYRQLPEEGLKFMVYLQKENIIDESGMPKERFSAEFPKEGPSILRIQQVVRGDSAAYFCASSPSRRETQYFGPGTRLLVL.

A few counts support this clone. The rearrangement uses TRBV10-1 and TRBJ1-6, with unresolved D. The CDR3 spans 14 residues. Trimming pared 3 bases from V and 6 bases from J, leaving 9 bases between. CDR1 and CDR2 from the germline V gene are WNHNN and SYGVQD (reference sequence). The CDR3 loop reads CASSETPLNSPLHF. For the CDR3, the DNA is TGCGCCAGCAGTGAAACTCCTCTTAATTCACCCCTCCACTTT.

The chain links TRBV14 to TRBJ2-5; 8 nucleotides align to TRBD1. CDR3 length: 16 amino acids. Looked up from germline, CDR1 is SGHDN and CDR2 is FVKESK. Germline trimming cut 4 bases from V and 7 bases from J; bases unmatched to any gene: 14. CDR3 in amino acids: CASSPFSGQGSATQYF. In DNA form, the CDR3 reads TGTGCCAGCAGCCCTTTTTCAGGACAGGGATCGGCGACCCAGTACTTC.

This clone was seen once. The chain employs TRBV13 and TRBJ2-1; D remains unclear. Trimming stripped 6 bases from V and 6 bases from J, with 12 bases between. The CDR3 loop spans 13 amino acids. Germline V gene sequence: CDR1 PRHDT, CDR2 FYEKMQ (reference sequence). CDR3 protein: CASSSYQVNEQFF. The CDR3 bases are TGTGCCAGCAGTTCTTACCAGGTCAATGAGCAGTTCTTC.

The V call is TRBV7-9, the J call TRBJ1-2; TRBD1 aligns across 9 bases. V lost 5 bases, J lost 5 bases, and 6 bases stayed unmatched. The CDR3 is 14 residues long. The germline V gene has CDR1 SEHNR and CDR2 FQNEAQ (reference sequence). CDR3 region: CASSRDRDGYGYTF. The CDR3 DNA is TGTGCCAGCAGCCGGGACAGGGATGGATATGGCTACACCTTC. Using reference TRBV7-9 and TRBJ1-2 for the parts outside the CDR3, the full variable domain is DTGVSQNPRHKITKRGQNVTFRCDPISEHNRLYWYRQTLGQGPEFLTYFQNEAQLEKSRLLSDRFSAERPKGSFSTLEIQRTEQGDSAMYLCASSRDRDGYGYTFGSGTRLTVV.

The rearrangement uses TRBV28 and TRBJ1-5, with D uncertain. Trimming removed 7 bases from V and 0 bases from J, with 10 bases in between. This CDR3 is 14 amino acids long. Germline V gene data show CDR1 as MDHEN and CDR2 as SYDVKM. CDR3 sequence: CASKSQNSNQPQHF. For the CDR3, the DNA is TGTGCCAGCAAGTCGCAGAATAGCAATCAGCCCCAGCATTTT.

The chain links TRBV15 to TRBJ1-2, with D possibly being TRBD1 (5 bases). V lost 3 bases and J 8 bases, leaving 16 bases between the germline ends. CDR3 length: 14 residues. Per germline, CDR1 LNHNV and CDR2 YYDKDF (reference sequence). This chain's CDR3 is CATSSMRRVGGYTF. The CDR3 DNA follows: TGTGCCACCAGCAGCATGCGCAGGGTAGGCGGCTACACCTTC.

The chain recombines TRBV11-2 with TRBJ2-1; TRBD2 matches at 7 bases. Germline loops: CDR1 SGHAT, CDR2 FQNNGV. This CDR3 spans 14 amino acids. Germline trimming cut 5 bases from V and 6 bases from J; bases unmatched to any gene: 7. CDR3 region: CASSRGGAFNEQFF. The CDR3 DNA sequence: TGTGCCAGCAGCAGGGGAGGGGCCTTCAATGAGCAGTTCTTC.

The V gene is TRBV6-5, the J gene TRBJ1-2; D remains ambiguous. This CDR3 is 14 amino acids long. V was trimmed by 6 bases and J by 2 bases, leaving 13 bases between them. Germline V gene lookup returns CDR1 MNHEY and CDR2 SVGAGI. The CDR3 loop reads CASSAHSDNYGYTF. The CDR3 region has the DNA TGTGCCAGCAGCGCCCACAGTGACAACTATGGCTACACCTTC.

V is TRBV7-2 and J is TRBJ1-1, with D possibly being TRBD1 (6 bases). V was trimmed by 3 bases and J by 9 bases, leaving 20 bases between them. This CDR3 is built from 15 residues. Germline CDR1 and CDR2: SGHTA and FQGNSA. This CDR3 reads CASSFSRGQREKAFF. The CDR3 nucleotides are TGTGCCAGCAGCTTCTCCCGAGGACAGCGAGAAAAAGCTTTCTTT.